These 5 T cell receptor beta chains originate from one sample sequenced in a study of OX40 agonist ivuxolimab in advanced cancers. The repertoire was sequenced with immunoSEQ multiplex PCR; TCRdb's copy has only in-frame clones and lacks some. The sample carries tens of thousands of clones, around 87% recorded once. The sequences come from CD4+ or CD8+ T cells sorted from blood, collected in a trial of the OX40 agonist ivuxolimab. The receptors were sampled from an adult with an advanced solid tumor such as melanoma, head and neck, liver or kidney cancer.

The rearrangement joins TRBV23-1 to TRBJ2-7, with 7 bases aligning to TRBD2. TRBV23-1 is labeled an ORF, and its function is uncertain. V was clipped by 9 bases and J by 6 bases; unmatched bases: 5. The CDR3 totals 11 residues. CDR3 coding DNA: TGCGCCAGTACGGGGGGAGGCGAGCAGTACGTC. Protein product: CASTGGGEQYV.

This clone came up a few times. The CDR3 here is CASSERVDRSNSPLHF. Here the CDR3 DNA reads TGTGCCAGCAGTGAAAGGGTCGACAGGAGTAATTCACCCCTCCACTTT. V is TRBV6-1 and J is TRBJ1-6; tentative D call: TRBD1 (6 bases). V gave up 2 bases and J gave up 6 bases, with 14 bases separating them. Germline CDR1 MNHNS, CDR2 SASEGT. This CDR3 spans 16 amino acids.

This clone has a handful of counts. V is TRBV30 and J is TRBJ1-4; 12 bases align to TRBD1. CDR1 and CDR2 from the germline V gene are GTSNPN and SVGIG (reference sequence). The CDR3 totals 12 residues. The trim removed 7 bases at V and 8 bases at J, leaving 2 bases unmatched. The CDR3 loop reads CALGQGAEKLFF. The CDR3 DNA is TGTGCCTTGGGACAGGGGGCCGAAAAACTGTTTTTT.

The J gene is TRBJ1-2, the V gene TRBV19; 9 bases are shared with TRBD1. The germline V gene has CDR1 LNHDA and CDR2 SQIVND (reference sequence). Losses at the gene ends were 8 bases for V and 8 bases for J; bases not matched to a gene: 6. The CDR3 contains 12 residues. CDR3 sequence: CASRQGVEGYTF. DNA of the CDR3: TGTGCCAGTCGACAGGGGGTAGAGGGCTACACCTTC.

CDR3 nucleotide sequence: TGTGCCTGGAGCTCGGGGGTGGAGGCCCAGCATTTT. Encoded protein: CAWSSGVEAQHF. The chain links TRBV30 to TRBJ1-5; TRBD1 might be the D (5 bases). CDR1 is GTSNPN, CDR2 SVGIG, per germline (reference sequence). Deletions cut 3 bases from V and 11 bases from J, with 14 bases between. The CDR3 spans 12 residues.